This passage covers 2 T cell receptor beta chains from one sample sequenced in a study of T-cell memory formation after mild COVID-19. TCRdb re-called the 5' RACE reads with MiXCR, one entry per CDR3 protein. The table has around 200,000 distinct CDR3 sequences, about a sixth seen once. Sequences were obtained from PBMCs or a T cell subset sorted from them (not recorded which). The receptors were gathered from an adult woman who had mild COVID-19 (a few samples of this study predate the infection). Cell type and time point are not known.

This clonotype came up many times. The V call is TRBV5-1, the J call TRBJ2-7; D uncertain. The V gene lost 4 bases and the J gene lost 2 bases, with 16 bases spanning the gap. The CDR3 is made up of 15 amino acids. Germline lookup yields CDR1 SGHRS and CDR2 YFSETQ. CDR3 DNA: TGCGCCAGCAGCCCAGGAGATGCCGACACCTACGAGCAGTACTTC. This encodes CASSPGDADTYEQYF.

This clonotype was recorded only once. The V call is TRBV6-4, the J call TRBJ1-2; D may be TRBD1 (5 bases). V lost 1 base to trimming and J lost 4 bases, with 22 bases between them. The CDR3 consists of 18 residues. CDR1 and CDR2 (germline): MRHNA, SNTAGT. CDR3 DNA: TGTGCCAGCAGTGACTGGGGCCTCTCACAGGCGGGGTTCTATGGCTACACCTTC. Translated: CASSDWGLSQAGFYGYTF.